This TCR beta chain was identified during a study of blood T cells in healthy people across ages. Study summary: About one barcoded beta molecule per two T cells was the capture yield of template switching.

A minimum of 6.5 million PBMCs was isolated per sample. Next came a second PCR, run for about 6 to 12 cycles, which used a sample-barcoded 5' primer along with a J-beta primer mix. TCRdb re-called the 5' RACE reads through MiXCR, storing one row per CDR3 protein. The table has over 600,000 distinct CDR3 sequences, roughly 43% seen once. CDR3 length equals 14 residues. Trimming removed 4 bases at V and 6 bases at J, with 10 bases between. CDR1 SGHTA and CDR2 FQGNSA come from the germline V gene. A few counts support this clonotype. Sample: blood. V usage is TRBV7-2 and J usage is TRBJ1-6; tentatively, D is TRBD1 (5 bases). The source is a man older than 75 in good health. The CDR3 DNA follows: TGTGCCAGCAGCTCATCAGGGATTAATTCACCCCTCCACTTT. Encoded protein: CASSSSGINSPLHF.